This T cell receptor beta chain was sequenced for a study of CD8+ T cells in alopecia areata. Study details: The percentage of affected scalp area served as the score of severity for treated patients. Study outcomes and limitations: It was less clear whether patients shared TCRs than it was in mice, possibly because of HLA.

After isolation, RNA underwent reverse transcription to generate cDNA as the sequencing template. Generated by immunoSEQ multiplex PCR, the TCRdb table keeps only in-frame clones and is missing some. The sample shows nearly 200,000 clones, over 45% of them seen only once. Noted treatment: oral pan-JAK inhibitor, 5-10 mg twice daily. As for this clone: Its antigen is unidentified.

V was pared by 0 bases and J by 5 bases, with 8 bases between. CDR1 SGDLS and CDR2 YYNGEE come from the germline V gene. The CDR3 has 13 amino acids. Sequencing used CD4+ T cells sorted from blood, obtained at week 24, from a patient treated with tofacitinib. The TCR was taken from a human donor with alopecia areata. V is TRBV9 and J is TRBJ2-5; D tentatively fits TRBD1 or TRBD2 (5 bases each). The CDR3 protein is CASSVEWGETQYF. The CDR3 DNA follows: TGTGCCAGCAGCGTAGAGTGGGGGGAGACCCAGTACTTC.